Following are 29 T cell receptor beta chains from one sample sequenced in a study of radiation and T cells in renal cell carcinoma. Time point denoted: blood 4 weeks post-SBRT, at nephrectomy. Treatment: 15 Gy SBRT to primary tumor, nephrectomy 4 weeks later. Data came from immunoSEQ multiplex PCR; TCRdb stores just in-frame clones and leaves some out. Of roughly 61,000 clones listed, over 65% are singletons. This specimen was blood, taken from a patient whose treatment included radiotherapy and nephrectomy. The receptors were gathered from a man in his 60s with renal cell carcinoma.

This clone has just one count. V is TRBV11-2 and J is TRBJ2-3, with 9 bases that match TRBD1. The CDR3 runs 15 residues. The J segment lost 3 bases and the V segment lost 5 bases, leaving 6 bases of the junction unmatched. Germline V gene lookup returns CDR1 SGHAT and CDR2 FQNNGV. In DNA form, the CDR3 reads TGTGCCAGCAGCATACAGGGGGCCGAGACAGATACGCAGTATTTT. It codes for CASSIQGAETDTQYF. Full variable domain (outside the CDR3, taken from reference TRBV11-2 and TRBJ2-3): EAGVAQSPRYKIIEKRQSVAFWCNPISGHATLYWYQQILGQGPKLLIQFQNNGVVDDSQLPKDRFSAERLKGVDSTLKIQPAKLEDSAVYLCASSIQGAETDTQYFGPGTRLTVL.

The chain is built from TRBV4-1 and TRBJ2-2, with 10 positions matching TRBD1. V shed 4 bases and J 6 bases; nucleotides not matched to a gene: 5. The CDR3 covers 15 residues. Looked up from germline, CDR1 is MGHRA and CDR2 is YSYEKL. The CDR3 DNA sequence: TGCGCCAGCAGCCGAGACAGGGGGCAGTCCGGGGAGCTGTTTTTT. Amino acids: CASSRDRGQSGELFF.

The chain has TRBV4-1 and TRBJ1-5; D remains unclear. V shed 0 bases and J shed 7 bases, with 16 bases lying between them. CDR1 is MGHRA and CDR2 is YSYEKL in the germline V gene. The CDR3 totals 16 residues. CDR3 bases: TGCGCCAGCAGCCAAGATCTTGACTCTCCAGGCCAGCCCCAGCATTTT. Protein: CASSQDLDSPGQPQHF.

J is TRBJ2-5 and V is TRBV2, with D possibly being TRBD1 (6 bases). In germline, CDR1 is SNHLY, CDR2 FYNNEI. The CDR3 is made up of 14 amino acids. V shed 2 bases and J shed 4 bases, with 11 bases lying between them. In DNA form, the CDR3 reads TGTGCCAGCAGTGAATCCAGGGGTGGAGAGACCCAGTACTTC. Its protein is CASSESRGGETQYF.

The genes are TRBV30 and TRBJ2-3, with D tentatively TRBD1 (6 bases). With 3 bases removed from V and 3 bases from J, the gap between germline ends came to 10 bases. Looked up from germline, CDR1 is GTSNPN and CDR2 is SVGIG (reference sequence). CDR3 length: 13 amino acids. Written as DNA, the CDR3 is TGTGCCTGGAGGCTAGGGGGAACAGATACGCAGTATTTT. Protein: CAWRLGGTDTQYF.

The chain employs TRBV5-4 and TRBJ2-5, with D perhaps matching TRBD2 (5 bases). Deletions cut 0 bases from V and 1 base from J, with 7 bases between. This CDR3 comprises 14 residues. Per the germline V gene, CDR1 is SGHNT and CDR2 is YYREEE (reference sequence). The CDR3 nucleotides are TGTGCCAGCAGCTTGGCCGGGGTCCAAGAGACCCAGTACTTC. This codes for CASSLAGVQETQYF.

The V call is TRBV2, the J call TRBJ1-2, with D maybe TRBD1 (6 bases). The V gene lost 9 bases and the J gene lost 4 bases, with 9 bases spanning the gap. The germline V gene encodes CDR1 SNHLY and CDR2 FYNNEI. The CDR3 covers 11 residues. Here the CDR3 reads CASRGAYGYTF. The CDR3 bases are TGTGCCAGTCGGGGGGCCTATGGCTACACCTTC.

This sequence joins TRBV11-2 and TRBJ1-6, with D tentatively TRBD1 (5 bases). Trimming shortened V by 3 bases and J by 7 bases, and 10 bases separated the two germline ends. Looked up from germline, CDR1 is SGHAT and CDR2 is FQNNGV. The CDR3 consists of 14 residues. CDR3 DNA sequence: TGTGCCAGCAGCTTTGAGGGGACGAATTCACCCCTCCACTTT. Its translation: CASSFEGTNSPLHF.

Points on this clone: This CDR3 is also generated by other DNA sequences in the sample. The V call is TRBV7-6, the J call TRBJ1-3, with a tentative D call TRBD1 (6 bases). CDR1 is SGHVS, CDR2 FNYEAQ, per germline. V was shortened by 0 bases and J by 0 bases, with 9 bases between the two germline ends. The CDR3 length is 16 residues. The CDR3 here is CASSLAGGPSGNTIYF. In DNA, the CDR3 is TGTGCCAGCAGCTTAGCAGGGGGTCCCTCTGGAAACACCATATATTTT.

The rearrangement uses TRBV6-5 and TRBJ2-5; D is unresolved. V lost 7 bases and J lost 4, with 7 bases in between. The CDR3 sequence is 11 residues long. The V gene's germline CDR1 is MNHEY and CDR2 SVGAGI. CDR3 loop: CASMALETQYF. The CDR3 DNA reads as TGTGCCAGCATGGCTCTAGAGACCCAGTACTTC.

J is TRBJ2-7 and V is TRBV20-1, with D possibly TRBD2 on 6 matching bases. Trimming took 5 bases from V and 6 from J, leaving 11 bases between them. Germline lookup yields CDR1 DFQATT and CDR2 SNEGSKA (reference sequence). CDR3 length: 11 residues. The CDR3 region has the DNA TGCAGTGCTGATGGGGGGTTCGAGCAGTACTTC. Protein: CSADGGFEQYF.

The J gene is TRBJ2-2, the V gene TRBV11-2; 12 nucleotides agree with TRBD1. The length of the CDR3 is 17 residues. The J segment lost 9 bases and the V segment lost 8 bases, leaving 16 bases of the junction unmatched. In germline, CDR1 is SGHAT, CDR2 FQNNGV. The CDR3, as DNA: TGTGCCAGCGGAAAGTTTGGGATCGGGACAGGGGGCCGGGAGCTGTTTTTT. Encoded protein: CASGKFGIGTGGRELFF.

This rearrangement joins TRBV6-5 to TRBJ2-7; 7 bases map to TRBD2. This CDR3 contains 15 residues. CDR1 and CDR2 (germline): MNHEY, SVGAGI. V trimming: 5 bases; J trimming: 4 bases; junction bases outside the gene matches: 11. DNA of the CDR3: TGTGCCAGCAGTAAACCAGGGAGGGTGCGTTACGAGCAGTACGTC. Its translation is CASSKPGRVRYEQYV.

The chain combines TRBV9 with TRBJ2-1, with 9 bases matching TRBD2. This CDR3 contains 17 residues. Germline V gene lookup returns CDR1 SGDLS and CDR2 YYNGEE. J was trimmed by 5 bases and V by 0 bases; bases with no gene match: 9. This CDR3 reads CASSVVGGGALDNEQFF. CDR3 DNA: TGTGCCAGCAGCGTAGTCGGCGGGGGGGCCCTGGACAATGAGCAGTTCTTC.

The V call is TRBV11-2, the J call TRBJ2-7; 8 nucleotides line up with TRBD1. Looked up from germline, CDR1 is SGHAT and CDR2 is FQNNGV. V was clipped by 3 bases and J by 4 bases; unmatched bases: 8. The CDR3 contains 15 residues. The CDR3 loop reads CASSFESQGAYEQYF. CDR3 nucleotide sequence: TGTGCCAGCAGCTTTGAGTCCCAGGGGGCTTACGAGCAGTACTTC.

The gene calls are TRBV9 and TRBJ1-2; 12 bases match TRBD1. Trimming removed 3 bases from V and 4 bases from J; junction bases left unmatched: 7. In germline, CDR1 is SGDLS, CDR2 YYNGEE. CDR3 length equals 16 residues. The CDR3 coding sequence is TGTGCCAGCAGCGCTTCCGGGACAGGGGGCCCCTATGGCTACACCTTC. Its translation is CASSASGTGGPYGYTF.

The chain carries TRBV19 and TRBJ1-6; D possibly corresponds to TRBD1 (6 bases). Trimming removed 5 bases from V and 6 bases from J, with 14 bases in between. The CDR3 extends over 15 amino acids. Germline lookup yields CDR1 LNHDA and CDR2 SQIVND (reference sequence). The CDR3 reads CASSPLDRINSPLHF. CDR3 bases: TGTGCCAGTAGTCCCCTCGACAGGATTAATTCACCCCTCCACTTT.

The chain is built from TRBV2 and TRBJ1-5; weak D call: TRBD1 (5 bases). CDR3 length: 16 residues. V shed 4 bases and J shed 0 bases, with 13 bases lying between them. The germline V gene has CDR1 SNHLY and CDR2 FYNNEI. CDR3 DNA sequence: TGTGCCAGCAGTGGGGGAGACAGTTATAGCAATCAGCCCCAGCATTTT. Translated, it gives CASSGGDSYSNQPQHF.

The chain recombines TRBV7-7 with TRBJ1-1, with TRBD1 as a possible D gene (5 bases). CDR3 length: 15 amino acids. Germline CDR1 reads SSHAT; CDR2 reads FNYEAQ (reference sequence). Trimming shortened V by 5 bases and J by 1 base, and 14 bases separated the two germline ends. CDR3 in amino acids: CASSPLGGGNTEAFF. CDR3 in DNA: TGTGCCAGCAGCCCTCTTGGGGGGGGGAACACTGAAGCTTTCTTT.

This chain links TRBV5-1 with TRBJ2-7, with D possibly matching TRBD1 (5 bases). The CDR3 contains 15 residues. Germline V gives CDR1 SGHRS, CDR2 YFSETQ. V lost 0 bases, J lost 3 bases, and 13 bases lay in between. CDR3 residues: CASSLDVGPIYEQYF. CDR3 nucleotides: TGCGCCAGCAGCTTGGATGTGGGGCCGATCTACGAGCAGTACTTC.

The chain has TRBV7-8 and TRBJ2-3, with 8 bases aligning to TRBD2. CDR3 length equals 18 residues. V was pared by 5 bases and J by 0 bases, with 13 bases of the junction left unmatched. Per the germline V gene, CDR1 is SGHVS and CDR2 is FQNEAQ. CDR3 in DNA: TGTGCCAGCAGCCCTAGTTTTGCGGGGGGCCCTAGCACAGATACGCAGTATTTT. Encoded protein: CASSPSFAGGPSTDTQYF.

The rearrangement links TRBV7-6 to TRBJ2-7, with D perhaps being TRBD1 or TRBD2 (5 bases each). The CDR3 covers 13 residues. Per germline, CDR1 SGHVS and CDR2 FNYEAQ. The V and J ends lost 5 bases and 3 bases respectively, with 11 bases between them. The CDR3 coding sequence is TGTGCCAGCAGCGGGGGAAAAATCTACGAGCAGTACTTC. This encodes CASSGGKIYEQYF. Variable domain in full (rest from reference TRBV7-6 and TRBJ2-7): GAGVSQSPRYKVTKRGQDVALRCDPISGHVSLYWYRQALGQGPEFLTYFNYEAQQDKSGLPNDRFSAERPEGSISTLTIQRTEQRDSAMYRCASSGGKIYEQYFGPGTRLTVT.

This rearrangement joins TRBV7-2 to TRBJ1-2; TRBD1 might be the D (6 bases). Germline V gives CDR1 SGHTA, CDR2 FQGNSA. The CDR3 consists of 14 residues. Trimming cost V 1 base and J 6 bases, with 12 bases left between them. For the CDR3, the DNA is TGTGCCAGCAGCTTAGAGGCAGGGGCGAATGGCTACACCTTC. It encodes CASSLEAGANGYTF.

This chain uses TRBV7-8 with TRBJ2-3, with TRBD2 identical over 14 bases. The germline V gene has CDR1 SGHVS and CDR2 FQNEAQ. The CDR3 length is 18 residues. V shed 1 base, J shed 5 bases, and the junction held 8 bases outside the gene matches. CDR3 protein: CASSLEGTSGSGGDTQYF. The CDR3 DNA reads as TGTGCCAGCAGCTTAGAGGGGACTAGCGGGAGCGGTGGAGATACGCAGTATTTT.

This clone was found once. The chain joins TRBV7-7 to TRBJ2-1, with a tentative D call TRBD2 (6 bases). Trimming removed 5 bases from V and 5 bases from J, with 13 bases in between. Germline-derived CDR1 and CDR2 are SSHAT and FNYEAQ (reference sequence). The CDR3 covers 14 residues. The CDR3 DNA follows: TGTGCCAGCAGCCCTCGGCGGGATGACAATGAGCAGTTCTTC. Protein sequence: CASSPRRDDNEQFF.

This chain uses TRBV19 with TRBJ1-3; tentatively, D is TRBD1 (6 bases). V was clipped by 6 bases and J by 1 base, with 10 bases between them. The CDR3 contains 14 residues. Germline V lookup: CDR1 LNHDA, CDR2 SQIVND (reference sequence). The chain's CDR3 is CASSEQGSGNTIYF. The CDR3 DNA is TGTGCCAGTAGCGAACAGGGTTCTGGAAACACCATATATTTT. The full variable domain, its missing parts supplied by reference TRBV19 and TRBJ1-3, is DGGITQSPKYLFRKEGQNVTLSCEQNLNHDAMYWYRQDPGQGLRLIYYSQIVNDFQKGDIAEGYSVSREKKESFPLTVTSAQKNPTAFYLCASSEQGSGNTIYFGEGSWLTVV.

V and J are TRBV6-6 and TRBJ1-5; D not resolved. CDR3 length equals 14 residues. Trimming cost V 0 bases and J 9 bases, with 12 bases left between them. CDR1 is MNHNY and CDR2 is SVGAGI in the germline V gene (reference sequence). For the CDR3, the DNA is TGTGCCAGCAGTTACTCCCCGGAGAGAGGGCCCCAGCATTTT. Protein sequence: CASSYSPERGPQHF.

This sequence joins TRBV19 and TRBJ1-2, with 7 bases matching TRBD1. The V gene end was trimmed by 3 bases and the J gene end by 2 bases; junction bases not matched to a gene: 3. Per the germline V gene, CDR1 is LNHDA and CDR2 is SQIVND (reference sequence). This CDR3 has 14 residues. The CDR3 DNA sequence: TGTGCCAGTAGTATCGGGACAGCAAACTATGGCTACACCTTC. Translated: CASSIGTANYGYTF.

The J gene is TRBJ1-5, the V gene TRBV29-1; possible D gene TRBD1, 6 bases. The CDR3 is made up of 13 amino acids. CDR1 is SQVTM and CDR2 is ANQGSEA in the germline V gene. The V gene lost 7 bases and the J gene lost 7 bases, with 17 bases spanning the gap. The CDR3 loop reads CSAMTGGGQPQHF. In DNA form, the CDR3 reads TGCAGCGCTATGACAGGAGGTGGGCAGCCCCAGCATTTT.